Detailed here is one T cell receptor (beta chain). TCRdb ran MiXCR on the RACE reads and lists one entry per CDR3 protein. The sample yields a few hundred thousand distinct CDR3 sequences, 6% to 7% seen once. This CDR3 region has 14 residues. The V segment lost 1 base and the J segment 7 bases; nucleotides outside the gene matches: 2. The germline gives CDR1 LGHNA, CDR2 YNFKEQ. Time point described: patch test 2, 6 weeks after DPC sensitization. Treatment meaning: therapeutic diphenylcyclopropenone sensitization with weekly scalp DPC. The data derive from a study of human T cells and chemical hapten exposure. For the study at large: Skin of the upper inner arm, around 2 cm by around 2 cm, received 2% DPC for sensitization.

This TCR was sampled from a young woman with alopecia areata. Some clones in this sample may be carry-over from other donors' samples. The sample in question was whole blood, obtained in connection with sensitization to the hapten diphenylcyclopropenone (DPC). The chain has TRBV4-2 and TRBJ1-4; 8 bases align to TRBD1. The chain's CDR3 is CASSQGTGSEKLFF. In DNA form, the CDR3 reads TGTGCCAGCAGCCAAGGGACAGGGAGTGAAAAACTGTTTTTT.